This TCR beta chain stems from a study of long-term antiretroviral therapy in people with HIV. Specimens held roughly 0.95-11 million cryopreserved PBMC prior to DNA extraction. About this clone itself: Its antigen is not known.

General observations from the study: ART-treated samples gained diversity yet remained below transplant donor controls. The study lacked data on ART adherence, viral resistance or therapy changes. Against controls, HIV repertoires showed narrower ranges of CDR3 length.

They ran version v3.0 of the immunoSEQ assay at survey level. Generated by immunoSEQ multiplex PCR, the TCRdb table keeps only in-frame clones and is missing some. Seen here are 25,000 to 30,000 clones, 93% observed once, and the top ten hold around 6%. Looked up from germline, CDR1 is MNHEY and CDR2 is SVGAGI. J lost 3 bases, V lost 7 bases, and 7 bases had no gene match. The CDR3 totals 15 residues. The source was unsorted PBMCs, collected roughly 6.5 years after starting antiretroviral therapy. The V and J genes are TRBV6-5 and TRBJ2-7; TRBD1 matches at 12 bases. The clonotype comes from a woman between 40 and 55 years old with HIV. The CDR3 sequence is CASTTGTGGFYEQYF. In nucleotides, the CDR3 is TGTGCCAGCACCACCGGGACAGGGGGCTTCTACGAGCAGTACTTC.